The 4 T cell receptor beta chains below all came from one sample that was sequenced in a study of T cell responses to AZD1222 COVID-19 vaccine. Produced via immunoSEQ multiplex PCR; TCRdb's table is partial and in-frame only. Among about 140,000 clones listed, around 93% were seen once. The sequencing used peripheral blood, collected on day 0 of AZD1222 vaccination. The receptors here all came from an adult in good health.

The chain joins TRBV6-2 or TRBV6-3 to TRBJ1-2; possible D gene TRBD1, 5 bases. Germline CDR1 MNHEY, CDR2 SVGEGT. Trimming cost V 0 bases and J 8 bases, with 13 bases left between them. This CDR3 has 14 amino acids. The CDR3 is CASSYSSGWDGYTF. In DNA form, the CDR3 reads TGTGCCAGCAGTTACTCTTCTGGGTGGGACGGCTACACCTTC.

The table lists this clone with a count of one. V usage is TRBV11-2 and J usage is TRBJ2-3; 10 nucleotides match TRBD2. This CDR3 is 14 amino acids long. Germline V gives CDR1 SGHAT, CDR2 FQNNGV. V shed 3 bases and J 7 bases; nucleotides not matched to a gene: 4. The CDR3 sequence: CASSFRTSGNTQYF. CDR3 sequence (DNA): TGTGCCAGCAGCTTCCGAACTAGCGGGAATACGCAGTATTTT.

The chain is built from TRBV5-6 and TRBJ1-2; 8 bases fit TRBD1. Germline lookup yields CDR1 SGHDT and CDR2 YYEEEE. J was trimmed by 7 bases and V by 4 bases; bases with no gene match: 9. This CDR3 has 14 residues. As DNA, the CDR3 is TGTGCCAGCAGCGCACAGGGGGGGGTCCGTGGCTACACCTTC. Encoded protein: CASSAQGGVRGYTF.

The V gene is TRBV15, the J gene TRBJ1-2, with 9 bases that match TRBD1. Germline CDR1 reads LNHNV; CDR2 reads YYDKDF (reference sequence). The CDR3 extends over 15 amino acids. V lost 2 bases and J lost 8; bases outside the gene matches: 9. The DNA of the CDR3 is TGTGCCACCAGCAGACCGTTTACAGGGGGCGGGGGCTACACCTTC. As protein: CATSRPFTGGGGYTF.